The sequence of this T cell receptor (beta chain) was determined in a study of blood T cell repertoires in COVID-19 (dated by TCRdb to 2020 to 2022). Study-wide context: Collaborator samples came from the United States, Italy and Spain and covered acute and convalescent phases of COVID-19. The prospective study material was composed of cDNA or gDNA derived from T cells, B-cell-depleted T cells, or PBMCs. Subjects who had been exposed to COVID-19, were actively infected with it, or had recovered from it provided the deeply sampled blood TCRbeta repertoires that made up the dataset. The repertoires were released in a freely available public database intended as a resource for research on the immune response to SARS-CoV-2. Samples came from the ongoing ImmuneRACE study (first 160 participants) plus 1,254 subjects from 6 global collaborators. A de-identified subject ID, COVID-19 status, age in years and sex were almost always included in the sample metadata. Where available, HLA class I and class II types were taken from metadata supplied by the sample provider and were not determined by assay-based typing.

What the research found in general, with its limitations: How much clinical and demographic metadata was included differed by source and by participant, and the metadata was provided uncurated.

Taken from the germline V gene, the CDR1 and CDR2 loops are LGHNT and FRNRAP. The CDR3 runs 17 residues from the cysteine to the phenylalanine. The kept DNA is CDR3 alone, 51 bases in frame from the first base. V is cut by 4 bases and J by 2 bases, and the space between the germline ends is 19 bases. Participants in the prospective study were aged roughly 18 to 89 years, lived in 20 to 30 United States geographic areas, and enrolled through a virtual design. Cohort assignment in the prospective study relied on participant-reported clinical history from a screening survey and a study questionnaire. ImmuneRACE Cohort 3 recovered participants were defined by two consecutive negative NP/OP PCR tests, healthcare professional clearance, or symptom resolution. Each participant in the prospective study had whole blood, serum and a nasopharyngeal or oropharyngeal swab collected by mobile phlebotomists. Prospective study participants could optionally give additional blood draws and questionnaires over a roughly 2-month period. Before DNA extraction, blood samples from the prospective study were shipped at room temperature or frozen.

TCRbeta CDR3 regions were amplified from genomic DNA using the immunoSEQ Assay, a bias-controlled multiplex PCR. On the study's bioinformatics: Within the assay, amplification of reference gene primers was used to estimate how many nucleated cells each sample contained. To quantify the absolute abundance of each unique TCRbeta CDR3 rearrangement, sequence reads were collapsed and filtered. Productive Simpson clonality was computed per sample as the square root of Simpson's diversity index over productive rearrangements. Drawn from immuneACCESS, this table holds only the in-frame rearrangements with V and J called that TCRdb kept. Clones are partly lost; checked studies trace under half to an unresolved V gene and leave the rest unexplained. D and trimming were read from the DNA, whereas the V and J calls and clone size are those reported in that table. The sample has over 200,000 clones on record, around 84% of them singletons. In total, the top ten clones hold about 14% of the sample.

To note about this clone: Its cognate antigen has yet to be identified. Base qualities are not recorded, but no much larger clone differs from it by a single base.

Sequenced sample: PBMCs or T cells enriched from blood (not recorded which). The sequence is built from TRBV12-5 and TRBJ2-3; a tentative D call is TRBD2 (7 bases match). This sequence originates from a man aged 18 to 30 who had recovered from COVID-19. The nucleotides read TGTGCTAGTGGTTCGTCGGAGGGGGGGATCCACACAGATACGCAGTATTTT. The translation is CASGSSEGGIHTDTQYF. The full variable domain, completed from the reference TRBV12-5 and TRBJ2-3 proteins outside the CDR3, reads DARVTQTPRHKVTEMGQEVTMRCQPILGHNTVFWYRQTMMQGLELLAYFRNRAPLDDSGMPKDRFSAEMPDATLATLKIQPSEPRDSAVYFCASGSSEGGIHTDTQYFGPGTRLTVL.